This entry describes one TCR beta chain. What it binds is unknown. Assay: immunoSEQ multiplex PCR; the TCRdb copy retains only in-frame clones and omits some. The sample lists 90,000 to 95,000 clones; 85% to 95% were seen once. This sample stems from a study of graft-versus-host responses after intestinal transplantation. Study as a whole: Induction using anti-thymocyte globulin, followed by tacrolimus and steroids for around 3 years, was given to all recipients.

Whole-study findings and limits: Early post-transplant falls in HvG clones accompanied the peak levels of circulating GvH clones.

The CDR3 consists of 12 residues. The germline CDR1 and CDR2 sequences are SGHAT and FQNNGV. V lost 11 bases and J lost 0, with 11 bases in between. The receptor was derived from a human donor who received an intestinal transplant. This specimen consisted of unstimulated CD8+ T cells sorted from spleen or lymph node cells, obtained before intestinal transplant. This chain uses TRBV11-2 with TRBJ2-7, with TRBD2 as a possible D gene (6 bases). CDR3 in amino acids: CAGGTDSYEQYF. In nucleotides, the CDR3 is TGTGCCGGCGGGACGGACTCCTACGAGCAGTACTTC.